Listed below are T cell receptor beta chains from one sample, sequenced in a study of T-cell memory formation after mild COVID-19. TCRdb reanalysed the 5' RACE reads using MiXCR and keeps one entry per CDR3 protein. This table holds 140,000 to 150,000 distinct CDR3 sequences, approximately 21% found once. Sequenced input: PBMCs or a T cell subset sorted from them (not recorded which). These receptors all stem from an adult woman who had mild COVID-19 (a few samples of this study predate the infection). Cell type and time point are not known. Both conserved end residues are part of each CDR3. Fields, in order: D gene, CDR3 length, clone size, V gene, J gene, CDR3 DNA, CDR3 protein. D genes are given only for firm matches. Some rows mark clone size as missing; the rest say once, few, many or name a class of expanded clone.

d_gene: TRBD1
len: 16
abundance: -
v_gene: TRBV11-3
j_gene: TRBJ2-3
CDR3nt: TGTGCCAGCAGCGTGCAGGGGGAGCGTTCGGCAGATACGCAGTATTTT
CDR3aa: CASSVQGERSADTQYF

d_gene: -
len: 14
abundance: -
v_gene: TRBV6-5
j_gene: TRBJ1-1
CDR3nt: TGTGCCAGCAGTTACGGCTCAAGGAACACTGAAGCTTTCTTT
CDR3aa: CASSYGSRNTEAFF

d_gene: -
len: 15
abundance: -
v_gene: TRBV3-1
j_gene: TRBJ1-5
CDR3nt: TGTGCCAGCAGCCAAGCTTCCGGGGCGCGGGGGCCCCAGCATTTT
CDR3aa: CASSQASGARGPQHF

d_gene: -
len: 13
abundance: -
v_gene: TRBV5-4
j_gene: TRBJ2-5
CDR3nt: TGTGCCAGCAGCTTGGACGTGAAAGAGACCCAGTACTTC
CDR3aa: CASSLDVKETQYF

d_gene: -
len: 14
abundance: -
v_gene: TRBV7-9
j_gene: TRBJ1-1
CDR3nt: TGTGCCAGCAGCTCCCCTTTCCGGAACACTGAAGCTTTCTTT
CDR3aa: CASSSPFRNTEAFF

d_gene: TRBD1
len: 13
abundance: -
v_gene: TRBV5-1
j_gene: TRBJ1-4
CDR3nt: TGCGCCAGCAACAGGGGAGTAGGTGAAAAACTGTTTTTT
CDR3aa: CASNRGVGEKLFF

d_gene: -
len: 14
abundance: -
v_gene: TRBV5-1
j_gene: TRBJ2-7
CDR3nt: TGCGCCAGCAGCCTCCCCGGGGGCTTATACGAGCAGTACTTC
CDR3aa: CASSLPGGLYEQYF

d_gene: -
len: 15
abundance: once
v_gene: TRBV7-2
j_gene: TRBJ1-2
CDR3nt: TGTGCCAGCAGCCTACAGGTCCCTGGCCTCTATGGCTACACCTTC
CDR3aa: CASSLQVPGLYGYTF

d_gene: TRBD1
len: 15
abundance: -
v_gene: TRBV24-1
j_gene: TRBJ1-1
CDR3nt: TGTGCCACCAGTGACGCGACAGGGTTAAACACTGAAGCTTTCTTT
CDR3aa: CATSDATGLNTEAFF

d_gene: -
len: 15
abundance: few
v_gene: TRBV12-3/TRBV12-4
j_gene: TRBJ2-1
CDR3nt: TGTGCCAGCAGTAAAACTAGTTTCGGGGACAATGAGCAGTTCTTC
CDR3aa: CASSKTSFGDNEQFF

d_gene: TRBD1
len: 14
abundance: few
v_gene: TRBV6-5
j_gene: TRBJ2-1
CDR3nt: TGTGCCAGCAGACTGGGACAGTACGCCAATGAGCAGTTCTTC
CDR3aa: CASRLGQYANEQFF

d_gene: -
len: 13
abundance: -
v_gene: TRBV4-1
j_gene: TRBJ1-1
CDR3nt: TGCGCCAGCAGCGTGCCGGGGAACACTGAAGCTTTCTTT
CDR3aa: CASSVPGNTEAFF

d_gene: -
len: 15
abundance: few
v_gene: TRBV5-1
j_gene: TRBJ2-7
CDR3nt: TGCGCCAGCAGCCCACAGCATTCAAGCTCCTACGAGCAGTACTTC
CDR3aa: CASSPQHSSSYEQYF

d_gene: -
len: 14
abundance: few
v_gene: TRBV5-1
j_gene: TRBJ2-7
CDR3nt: TGCGCCAGCAGCGGTCAGGGTGTTACCTACGAGCAGTACTTC
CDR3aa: CASSGQGVTYEQYF

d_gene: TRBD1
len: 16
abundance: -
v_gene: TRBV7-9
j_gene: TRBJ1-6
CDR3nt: TGTGCCAGCAGCCGGTACGGACAGGGGGATAATTCACCCCTCCACTTT
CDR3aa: CASSRYGQGDNSPLHF

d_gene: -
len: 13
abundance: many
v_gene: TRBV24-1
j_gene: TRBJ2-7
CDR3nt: TGTGCCACCAGTGACACAGGGTCCTACGAGCAGTACTTC
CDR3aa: CATSDTGSYEQYF

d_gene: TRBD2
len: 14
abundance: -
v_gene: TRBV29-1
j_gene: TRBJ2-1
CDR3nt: TGCAGCACCAAACCCGGACTAGCGGGTCCTGAGCAGTTCTTC
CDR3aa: CSTKPGLAGPEQFF

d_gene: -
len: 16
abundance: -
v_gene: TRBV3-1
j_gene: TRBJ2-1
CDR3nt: TGTGCCAGCAGCTGGGGGTCCGAGGGAGCGAGGGATGAGCAGTTCTTC
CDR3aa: CASSWGSEGARDEQFF

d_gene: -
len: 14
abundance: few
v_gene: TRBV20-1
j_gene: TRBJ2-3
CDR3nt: TGCAGTGCTAGAAATAGCGGACACACAGATACGCAGTATTTT
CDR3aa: CSARNSGHTDTQYF

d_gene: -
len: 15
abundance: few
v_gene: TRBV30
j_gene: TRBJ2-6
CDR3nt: TGTGCCTGGAGTTTGCAGGTGGCTGGGGCCAACGTCCTGACTTTC
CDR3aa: CAWSLQVAGANVLTF

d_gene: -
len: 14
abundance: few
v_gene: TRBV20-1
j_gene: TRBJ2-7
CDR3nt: TGCAGTGCTAGACGCTCGGAAAACTCCTACGAGCAGTACTTC
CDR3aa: CSARRSENSYEQYF

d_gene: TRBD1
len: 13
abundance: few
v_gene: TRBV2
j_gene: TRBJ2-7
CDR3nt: TGTGCCAGCAGAAGGACAGGGGTCGACGAGCAGTACTTC
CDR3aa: CASRRTGVDEQYF

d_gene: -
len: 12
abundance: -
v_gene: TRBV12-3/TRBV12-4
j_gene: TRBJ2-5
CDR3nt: TGTGCCAGCAGTTTTCGGAAAGAGACCCAGTACTTC
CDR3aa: CASSFRKETQYF

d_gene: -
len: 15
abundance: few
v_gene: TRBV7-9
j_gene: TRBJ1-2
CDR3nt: TGTGCCAGCAGCCCCTCGGCCCCCGGAGTTTATGGCTACACCTTC
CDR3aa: CASSPSAPGVYGYTF

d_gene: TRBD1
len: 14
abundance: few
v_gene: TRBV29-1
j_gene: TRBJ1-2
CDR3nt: TGCAGCGTCTACCCGGGACAGGAAAAGGAAGGCTACACCTTC
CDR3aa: CSVYPGQEKEGYTF

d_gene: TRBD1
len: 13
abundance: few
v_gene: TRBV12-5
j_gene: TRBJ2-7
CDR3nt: TGTGCTAGTGTAGGGACAGGGACCTACGAGCAGTACTTC
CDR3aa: CASVGTGTYEQYF

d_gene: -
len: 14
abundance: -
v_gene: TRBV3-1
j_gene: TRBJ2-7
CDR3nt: TGTGCCAGCAGCCAAGCAGGGGCAAGGTACGAGCAGTACTTC
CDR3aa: CASSQAGARYEQYF

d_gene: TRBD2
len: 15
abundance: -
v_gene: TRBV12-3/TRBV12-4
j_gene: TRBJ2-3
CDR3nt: TGTGCCAGCAGTGCACTAGCGGGGGGTCCAGATACGCAGTATTTT
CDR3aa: CASSALAGGPDTQYF

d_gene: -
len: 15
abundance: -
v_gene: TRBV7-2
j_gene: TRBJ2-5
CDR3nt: TGTGCCAGCAGCTTAGGGGTTGCGCGGACAGAGACCCAGTACTTC
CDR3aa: CASSLGVARTETQYF

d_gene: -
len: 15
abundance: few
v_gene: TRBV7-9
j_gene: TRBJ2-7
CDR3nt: TGTGCCAGCAGCTCCAGCCGCGTTGGGGCCTACGAGCAGTACTTC
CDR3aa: CASSSSRVGAYEQYF

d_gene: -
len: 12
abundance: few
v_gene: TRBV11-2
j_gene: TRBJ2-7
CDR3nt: TGTGCCAGCACCACTATGAAGTCCGAGCAGTACTTC
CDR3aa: CASTTMKSEQYF

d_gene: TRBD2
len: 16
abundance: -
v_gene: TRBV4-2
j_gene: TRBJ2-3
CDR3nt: TGTGCCAGCAGCCAAGCCGGGACTAGCGGGGGATCTACGCAGTATTTT
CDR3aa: CASSQAGTSGGSTQYF

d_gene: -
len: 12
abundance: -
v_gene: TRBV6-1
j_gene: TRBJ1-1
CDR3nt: TGTGCCAGCAGTGCGAACCAGAGGGAAGCTTTCTTT
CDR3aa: CASSANQREAFF

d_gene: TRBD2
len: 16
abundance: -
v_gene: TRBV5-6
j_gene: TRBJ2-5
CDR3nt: TGTGCCAGCAGCTTACTAGCGGGAGGTTCCCAAGAGACCCAGTACTTC
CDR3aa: CASSLLAGGSQETQYF

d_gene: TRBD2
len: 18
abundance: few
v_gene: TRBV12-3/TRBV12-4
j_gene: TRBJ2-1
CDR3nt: TGTGCCAGCAGTTTAGGGGTAGCGGGAGCCCCCGCATACAATGAGCAGTTCTTC
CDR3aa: CASSLGVAGAPAYNEQFF

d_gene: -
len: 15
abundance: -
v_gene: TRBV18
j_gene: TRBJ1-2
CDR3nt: TGTGCCAGCTCACCAATGGGGGACCTTGGGTATGGCTACACCTTC
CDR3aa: CASSPMGDLGYGYTF

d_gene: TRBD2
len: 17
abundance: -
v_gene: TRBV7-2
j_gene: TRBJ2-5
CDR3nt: TGTGCCAGCAGCTTGACTTATATTGCGGGGGTTCCCAAGGCCCAGTACTTC
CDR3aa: CASSLTYIAGVPKAQYF

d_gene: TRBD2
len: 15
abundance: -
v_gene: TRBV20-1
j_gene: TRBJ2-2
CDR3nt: TGCAGTGCCAGACTAGCGGGAGGAAACACCGGGGAGCTGTTTTTT
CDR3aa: CSARLAGGNTGELFF

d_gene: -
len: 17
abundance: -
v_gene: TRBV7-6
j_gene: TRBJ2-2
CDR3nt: TGTGCCAGCAGGCATACCGGGACCGGGTCGAACACCGGGGAGCTGTTTTTT
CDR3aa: CASRHTGTGSNTGELFF

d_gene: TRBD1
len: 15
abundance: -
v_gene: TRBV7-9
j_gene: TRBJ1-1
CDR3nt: TGTGCCAGCAGCTCCCCGGGACAGGTAAACACTGAAGCTTTCTTT
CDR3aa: CASSSPGQVNTEAFF

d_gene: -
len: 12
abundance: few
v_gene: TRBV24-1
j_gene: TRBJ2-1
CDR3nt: TGTGCCACCAGTGATAAAAATAGGGTCCAGTTCTTC
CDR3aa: CATSDKNRVQFF

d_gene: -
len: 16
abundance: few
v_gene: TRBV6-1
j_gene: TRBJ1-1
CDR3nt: TGTGCCAGCAGTGATTTCGCCCTGAGAGGGGACCCTGAAGCTTTCTTT
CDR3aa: CASSDFALRGDPEAFF

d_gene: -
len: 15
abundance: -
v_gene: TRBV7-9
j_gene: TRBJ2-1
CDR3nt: TGTGCCAGCAGCTGGAGGGGTAGCTCCTACAATGAGCAGTTCTTC
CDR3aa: CASSWRGSSYNEQFF

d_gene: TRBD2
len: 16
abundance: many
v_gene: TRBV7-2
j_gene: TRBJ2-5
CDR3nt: TGTGCCAGCAGCACCTCGACTAGCGGGCCCACAGAGACCCAGTACTTC
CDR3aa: CASSTSTSGPTETQYF

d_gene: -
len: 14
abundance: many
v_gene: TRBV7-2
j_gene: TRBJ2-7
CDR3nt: TGTGCCAGCAGCTTTTCCGGGACGACCTACGAGCAGTACTTC
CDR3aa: CASSFSGTTYEQYF

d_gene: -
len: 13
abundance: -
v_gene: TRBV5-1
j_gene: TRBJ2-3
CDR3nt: TGCGCCAGTCGACAGTCTAGCACAGATACGCAGTATTTT
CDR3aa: CASRQSSTDTQYF

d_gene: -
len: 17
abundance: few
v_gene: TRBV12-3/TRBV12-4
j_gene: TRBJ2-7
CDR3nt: TGTGCCAGCAGTTTTTTCTCGGGAAGGGTAGTTTCCTACGAGCAGTACTTC
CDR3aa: CASSFFSGRVVSYEQYF

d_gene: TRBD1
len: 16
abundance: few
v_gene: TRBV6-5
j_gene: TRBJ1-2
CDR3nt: TGTGCCAGCAGCACTACACCTGGGACAGCTAACTATGGCTACACCTTC
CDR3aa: CASSTTPGTANYGYTF

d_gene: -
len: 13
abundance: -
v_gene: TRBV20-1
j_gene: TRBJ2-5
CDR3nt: TGCAGTGCTAGTCTACGGGACCAAGAGACCCAGTACTTC
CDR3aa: CSASLRDQETQYF

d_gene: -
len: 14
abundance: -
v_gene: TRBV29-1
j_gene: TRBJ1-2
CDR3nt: TGCAGCGTTGAAAATTCTCCGGGGAACTATGGCTACACCTTC
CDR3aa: CSVENSPGNYGYTF

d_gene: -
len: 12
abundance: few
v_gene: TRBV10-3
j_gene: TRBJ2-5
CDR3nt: TGTGCCATCAGTGACGAGGAGGAGACCCAGTACTTC
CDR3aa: CAISDEEETQYF

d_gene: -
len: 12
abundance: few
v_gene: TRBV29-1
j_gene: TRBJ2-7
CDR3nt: TGCAGCGTTGTAGGGGGATCTTACGAGCAGTACTTC
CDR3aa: CSVVGGSYEQYF

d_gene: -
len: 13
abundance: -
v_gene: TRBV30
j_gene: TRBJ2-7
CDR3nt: TGTGCCTGGAGTGGGGTAGGATGGTACGAGCAGTACTTC
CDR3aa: CAWSGVGWYEQYF